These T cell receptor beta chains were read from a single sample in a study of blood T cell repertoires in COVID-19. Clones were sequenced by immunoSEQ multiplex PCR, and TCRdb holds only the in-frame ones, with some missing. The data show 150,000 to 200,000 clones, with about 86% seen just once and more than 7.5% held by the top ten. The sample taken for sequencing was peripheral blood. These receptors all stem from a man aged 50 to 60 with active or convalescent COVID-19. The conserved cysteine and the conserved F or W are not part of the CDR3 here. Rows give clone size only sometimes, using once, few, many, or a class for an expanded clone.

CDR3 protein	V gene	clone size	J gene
ASSNSYTLF	TRBV6-2/TRBV6-3	NA	TRBJ1-4
ASSYRKGETEAF	TRBV6-6	NA	TRBJ1-1
ASSETGSTNEKLF	TRBV6-1	NA	TRBJ1-4
ASSQEGRGLNEKLF	TRBV4-2	NA	TRBJ1-4
ASSLLGPPSGNTIY	TRBV19	NA	TRBJ1-3
ASSLQAGSYNEQF	TRBV6-5	NA	TRBJ2-1
ASTNRDRGGYEQY	TRBV28	once	TRBJ2-7
ASSAPRQATNEKLF	TRBV25-1	NA	TRBJ1-4
ASSLPGQSEQY	TRBV11-2	NA	TRBJ2-7
ASSSPGQGAEGYT	TRBV27	few	TRBJ1-2
ASSVEYTGELF	TRBV5-6	NA	TRBJ2-2
ASSLLEGHSNQPQH	TRBV28	few	TRBJ1-5
ASSQGDRGGLGYT	TRBV3-1/TRBV3-2	NA	TRBJ1-2
ASSQAGTSFDEQF	TRBV4-1	few	TRBJ2-1
ASSLRGNTEAF	TRBV28	NA	TRBJ1-1
SVDGGRATGELF	TRBV29-1	NA	TRBJ2-2